This T cell receptor (beta chain) was recovered during a study of blood T cell repertoires in COVID-19. The wider study: T cells, B-cell-depleted T cells, or PBMCs supplied cDNA or gDNA.

Germline CDR1 and CDR2: SGHRS and YFSETQ. The ends were cut back, 4 bases at V and 6 bases at J, with 8 bases in the middle. This CDR3 comprises 11 residues. TCRdb keeps only in-frame clones here, not all; method: immunoSEQ multiplex PCR. The table records around 190,000 clones, approximately 84% of them present only once. The sample taken for sequencing was peripheral blood. This receptor was obtained from a human donor in a cohort sampled during active COVID-19. This chain connects TRBV5-1 to TRBJ2-7; D not resolved. The chain's CDR3 is CASSLGTEQYF. The CDR3 DNA is TGCGCCAGCAGCCTAGGAACCGAGCAGTACTTC.